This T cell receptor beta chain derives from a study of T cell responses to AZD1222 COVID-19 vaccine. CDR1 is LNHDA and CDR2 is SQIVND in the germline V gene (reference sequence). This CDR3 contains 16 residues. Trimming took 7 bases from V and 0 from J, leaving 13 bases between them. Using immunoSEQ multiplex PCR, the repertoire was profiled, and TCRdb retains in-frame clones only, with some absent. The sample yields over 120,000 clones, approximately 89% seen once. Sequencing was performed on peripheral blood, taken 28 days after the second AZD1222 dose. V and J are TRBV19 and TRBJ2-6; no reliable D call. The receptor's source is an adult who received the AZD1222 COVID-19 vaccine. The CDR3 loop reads CASMMIHYSGANVLTF. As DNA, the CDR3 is TGTGCCAGTATGATGATCCATTACTCTGGGGCCAACGTCCTGACTTTC.